These 19 T cell receptor beta chains originate from one sample sequenced in a study of T-cell reconstitution after alpha-beta-depleted transplantation in children listed by TCRdb under 2016. Preparation of the library involved PCR. These reads were obtained on an Illumina HiSeq 2500. TCR library preparation used molecular barcoding, with unique molecular identifiers applied to normalize quantification of the TCRbeta repertoire. TCRdb took the public reads, trimmed them with fastp at Q25, ran MiXCR for clone calling and kept in-frame beta chains. Rows matching on CDR3 protein sequence are summarized as one entry with the most common DNA and genes. In this sample the table shows about 460,000 distinct CDR3 sequences, 9.5% to 12% of which occur a single time. About 14% of the sample is taken by the ten largest. What the treatment or condition label conveys for this sample: allogeneic hematopoietic cell transplantation with graft depleted of TCRalphabeta T cells and CD19 B cells.

The sample in question was PBMCs, mostly from graft donor cells, obtained 180 days after TCRalphabeta/CD19-depleted stem cell transplant. These receptors were collected from a female patient aged 2-10 years who had a stem cell transplant for aplastic anemia, so the T cells may come from the graft donor.

This clonotype was counted many times. The gene calls are TRBV12-3 or TRBV12-4 and TRBJ2-1; D call uncertain. There are 11 residues in the CDR3. Trimming took off 6 bases at V and 7 bases at J, with 7 bases between the two ends. The CDR3, as DNA: TGTGCCAGCAGCAGCCTGAATGAGCAGTTCTTC. The encoded protein is CASSSLNEQFF.

This clonotype was found many times. The chain recombines TRBV12-3 or TRBV12-4 with TRBJ2-7; TRBD1 matches at 7 bases. Trimming at V came to 1 base and at J to 2 bases, leaving 5 bases not matched to a gene. This CDR3 has 15 amino acids. The CDR3 DNA sequence: TGTGCCAGCAGTTTAGTCCGGGACAGCCCCTACGAGCAGTACTTC. The encoded protein is CASSLVRDSPYEQYF.

This clonotype was seen a handful of times. The V and J genes are TRBV5-1 and TRBJ2-2, with D hard to call. Germline V gene lookup returns CDR1 SGHRS and CDR2 YFSETQ. The CDR3 spans 14 residues. Trimming left V 6 bases short and J 8 bases short, with 17 bases between. CDR3 coding DNA: TGCGCCAGCATACCGGACCCTGGAGTGGGGGAGCTGTTTTTT. This translates into CASIPDPGVGELFF.

On this clonotype: An end of the junction does not agree with germline; a read error may underlie this. The chain couples TRBV12-3 or TRBV12-4 to TRBJ2-1; 8 bases are shared with TRBD2. This CDR3 spans 15 amino acids. The CDR3 DNA sequence: TGTGCCAGCAGCGTCGGACTAGCAGCCTACAATGAGCGGTTCTTC. It translates to CASSVGLAAYNERFF.

DNA for the CDR3: TGCAGTGCTAGGGCTACCGAGGGCGAGCAGTACTTC. It specifies CSARATEGEQYF. The genes are TRBV20-1 and TRBJ2-7, with D maybe TRBD2 (5 bases). Looked up from germline, CDR1 is DFQATT and CDR2 is SNEGSKA (reference sequence). Trimming shortened V by 3 bases and J by 6 bases, and 12 bases separated the two germline ends. The CDR3 consists of 12 residues.

This clonotype came up a few times. The gene calls are TRBV12-3 or TRBV12-4 and TRBJ2-3; no clear D. V was trimmed by 2 bases and J by 0 bases, leaving 9 bases between them. CDR3 length: 15 residues. The CDR3 is CASSLQRPSTDTQYF. In nucleotides, the CDR3 is TGTGCCAGCAGTTTACAGAGGCCTAGCACAGATACGCAGTATTTT.

V usage is TRBV15 and J usage is TRBJ2-1; D may correspond to TRBD1 or TRBD2 (6 bases each). V was pared by 1 base and J by 10 bases, with 26 bases between. Germline loops: CDR1 LNHNV, CDR2 YYDKDF (reference sequence). This CDR3 comprises 18 residues. As DNA, the CDR3 is TGTGCCACCAGCAGAGCTTCAACCTTCTGGGGGGCCGATAGGGAGCAGTTCTTC. The encoded protein is CATSRASTFWGADREQFF.

The sample holds a few counts of this clonotype. V usage is TRBV7-7 and J usage is TRBJ2-5, with D uncertain. Germline assignment: CDR1 SSHAT and CDR2 FNYEAQ (reference sequence). Deletions cut 1 base from V and 8 bases from J, with 14 bases between. The length of the CDR3 is 14 residues. CDR3 sequence reads: CASSLVVGVETQYF. The CDR3 nucleotides read TGTGCCAGCAGCTTAGTAGTTGGGGTCGAAACCCAGTACTTC.

This clonotype was seen only a few times. The V gene is TRBV11-3, the J gene TRBJ1-2; possibly TRBD1 for D (5 bases). Germline CDR1 SGHNT, CDR2 YENEEA. The CDR3 sequence is 15 residues long. Trimming pared 7 bases from V and 6 bases from J, leaving 21 bases between. The CDR3 nucleotides are TGTGCCAGCAACCGGGGGGGAACCGGGGCTGATGGCTACACCTTC. Encoded protein: CASNRGGTGADGYTF. The full variable domain, with the rest looked up from reference TRBV11-3 and TRBJ1-2, is EAGVVQSPRYKIIEKKQPVAFWCNPISGHNTLYWYLQNLGQGPELLIRYENEEAVDDSQLPKDRFSAERLKGVDSTLKIQPAELGDSAVYLCASNRGGTGADGYTFGSGTRLTVV.

The sample holds many counts of this clonotype. The rearrangement joins TRBV20-1 to TRBJ2-1, with D maybe TRBD2 (6 bases). The CDR3 totals 12 residues. V was cut by 2 bases and J by 7 bases, with 9 bases left in between. Germline V gene data show CDR1 as DFQATT and CDR2 as SNEGSKA (reference sequence). The CDR3 reads CSARPRGNEQFF. As DNA, the CDR3 is TGCAGTGCTAGACCCCGGGGGAATGAGCAGTTCTTC.

This clonotype was detected a few times. The genes are TRBV15 and TRBJ1-1; D gene unclear. CDR1 is LNHNV, CDR2 YYDKDF, per germline (reference sequence). The CDR3 is 15 amino acids. Trimming removed 0 bases from V and 1 base from J, with 9 bases in between. The CDR3 here is CATSRDRGWNTEAFF. CDR3 in DNA: TGTGCCACCAGCAGAGATCGAGGTTGGAACACTGAAGCTTTCTTT.

For this clonotype: Its ends do not fully match the called genes, so a read error is possible. V is TRBV3-1 and J is TRBJ2-1, with 7 bases matching TRBD2. Germline V gives CDR1 LGHDT, CDR2 YNNKEL (reference sequence). This CDR3 contains 15 residues. The CDR3 sequence is CASCQASGSYNEQFF. The CDR3 nucleotides are TGTGCCAGCTGCCAAGCTAGCGGCTCCTACAATGAGCAGTTCTTC.

This sequence joins TRBV21-1 and TRBJ2-5. TRBV21-1 is a recognized pseudogene. The length of the CDR3 is 11 residues. CDR3 nucleotide sequence: TGTGCCAGCAGCAAAGTTGCGGACGGTCGATTC. Protein: CASSKVADGRF.

This clonotype is a singleton in its sample. CDR3: CASRPLAGGHNEQFF. In DNA, the CDR3 is TGTGCCAGTAGACCCCTAGCGGGAGGGCACAATGAGCAGTTCTTC. The chain links TRBV19 to TRBJ2-1, with 12 bases aligning to TRBD2. This CDR3 has 15 residues. Germline CDR1 and CDR2: LNHDA and SQIVND (reference sequence). V shed 6 bases, J shed 5 bases, and the junction held 5 bases outside the gene matches. The full variable domain, with the rest looked up from reference TRBV19 and TRBJ2-1, is DGGITQSPKYLFRKEGQNVTLSCEQNLNHDAMYWYRQDPGQGLRLIYYSQIVNDFQKGDIAEGYSVSREKKESFPLTVTSAQKNPTAFYLCASRPLAGGHNEQFFGPGTRLTVL.

This sequence joins TRBV7-2 and TRBJ1-4; weak D call: TRBD1 (5 bases). V was shortened by 4 bases and J by 3 bases, with 18 bases between the two germline ends. CDR1 and CDR2 (germline): SGHTA, FQGNSA. The length of the CDR3 is 17 residues. The CDR3 loop reads CASSWEPFTGPNEKLFF. CDR3 DNA: TGTGCCAGCAGCTGGGAGCCCTTCACGGGGCCTAATGAAAAACTGTTTTTT.

This clonotype was found a few times. The V and J genes are TRBV7-9 and TRBJ2-5; 8 bases fit TRBD1. J gave up 1 base and V 5 bases, and 9 bases lay outside the gene matches. Per germline, CDR1 SEHNR and CDR2 FQNEAQ (reference sequence). The CDR3 sequence is 16 residues long. CDR3 nucleotides: TGTGCCAGCAGCGTACGGGGGACAGGCCTCCAAGAGACCCAGTACTTC. Translating gives CASSVRGTGLQETQYF.

Here the CDR3 reads CASSLAESSSEFF. The CDR3, as DNA: TGTGCCAGCAGCTTGGCGGAGTCTAGCTCAGAGTTCTTC. The chain links TRBV5-4 to TRBJ2-1; D is possibly TRBD2 (5 bases). Germline V gene data show CDR1 as SGHNT and CDR2 as YYREEE (reference sequence). CDR3 length equals 13 residues. Trimming pared 0 bases from V and 14 bases from J, leaving 15 bases between.

Many counts were recorded for this clonotype. This chain connects TRBV7-9 to TRBJ1-5; no clear D. The CDR3 has 15 residues. CDR1 and CDR2 from the germline V gene are SEHNR and FQNEAQ (reference sequence). Deletions cut 1 base from V and 5 bases from J, with 12 bases between. In nucleotides, the CDR3 is TGTGCCAGCAGCTTAGGAAGTAACACGTATCAGCCCCAGCATTTT. Translated: CASSLGSNTYQPQHF.

This clonotype has just a few counts. The V and J genes are TRBV6-2 or TRBV6-3 and TRBJ1-1; D unclear. V lost 9 bases and J 0 bases, leaving 14 bases between the germline ends. The CDR3 extends over 14 amino acids. CDR1 is MNHEY, CDR2 SVGEGT, per germline. The DNA of the CDR3 is TGTGCCAGTGGTGCTAGGAAGTTGAACACTGAAGCTTTCTTT. Translating it yields CASGARKLNTEAFF.